This entry lists 10 T cell receptor beta chains sequenced from one sample in a study of T cell responses to AZD1222 COVID-19 vaccine. Some clones are missing from TCRdb's copy, which holds only in-frame ones; the method was immunoSEQ multiplex PCR. The profile shows 80,000 to 100,000 clones, 70% to 90% of them singletons. The source material was peripheral blood, sampled 28 days after the second AZD1222 dose. The receptors here all came from an adult who received the AZD1222 COVID-19 vaccine.

The genes are TRBV10-3 and TRBJ2-3; 9 nucleotides match TRBD2. The V gene end was trimmed by 4 bases and the J gene end by 0 bases; junction bases not matched to a gene: 11. The CDR3 runs 18 residues. Germline V lookup: CDR1 ENHRY, CDR2 SYGVKD. The CDR3 sequence is CAISGVTSGGTSTDTQYF. DNA of the CDR3: TGTGCCATCAGTGGTGTGACTAGCGGCGGGACTAGCACAGATACGCAGTATTTT.

The V call is TRBV4-3, the J call TRBJ2-2, with 7 bases fitting TRBD1. Germline CDR1 reads LGHNA; CDR2 reads YSLEER. The CDR3 totals 15 residues. V gave up 4 bases and J gave up 3 bases; unmatched junction bases: 5. CDR3 coding DNA: TGCGCCAGCAGCCCGACAGGGTATGACACCGGGGAGCTGTTTTTT. It translates to CASSPTGYDTGELFF.

The chain employs TRBV24-1 and TRBJ2-7; TRBD1 aligns across 8 bases. CDR3 length equals 14 residues. J was trimmed by 4 bases and V by 3 bases; bases with no gene match: 4. The germline V gene encodes CDR1 KGHDR and CDR2 SFDVKD. The DNA for the CDR3 is TGTGCCACCAGTGATGGACAGGGATCGTACGAGCAGTACTTC. Translating gives CATSDGQGSYEQYF.

The V and J genes are TRBV28 and TRBJ2-7; 12 bases fit TRBD2. This CDR3 region has 17 residues. Germline V lookup: CDR1 MDHEN, CDR2 SYDVKM. The J segment lost 3 bases and the V segment lost 5 bases, leaving 11 bases of the junction unmatched. CDR3 loop: CASSRTSGTVPSYEQYF. The CDR3 bases are TGTGCCAGCAGTAGGACTAGCGGGACCGTCCCCAGCTACGAGCAGTACTTC. Full variable domain (missing parts from reference TRBV28 and TRBJ2-7): DVKVTQSSRYLVKRTGEKVFLECVQDMDHENMFWYRQDPGLGLRLIYFSYDVKMKEKGDIPEGYSVSREKKERFSLILESASTNQTSMYLCASSRTSGTVPSYEQYFGPGTRLTVT.

The rearrangement joins TRBV28 to TRBJ1-2; 8 bases are shared with TRBD1. The CDR3 loop spans 14 amino acids. V shed 6 bases and J 4 bases; nucleotides not matched to a gene: 7. Germline lookup yields CDR1 MDHEN and CDR2 SYDVKM. CDR3 protein: CASSLRTGRYGYTF. CDR3 sequence (DNA): TGTGCCAGCAGCCTGAGGACAGGGCGCTATGGCTACACCTTC.

The chain carries TRBV29-1 and TRBJ2-7; 9 nucleotides agree with TRBD1. Germline V gene data show CDR1 as SQVTM and CDR2 as ANQGSEA. The CDR3 has 15 amino acids. V shed 5 bases and J 5 bases; nucleotides not matched to a gene: 13. CDR3 DNA: TGCAGCGTTCCTACAACCGGGACAGGGAGGAACGAGCAGTACTTC. This encodes CSVPTTGTGRNEQYF.

The chain couples TRBV3-1 (or the pseudogene TRBV3-2) to TRBJ1-3; TRBD1 agrees at 8 bases. Unmatched junction bases numbered 16, after V lost 5 bases and J lost 1 base. CDR3 length: 19 amino acids. Germline V lookup: CDR1 LGHDT, CDR2 YNNKEL (reference sequence). The CDR3 protein is CASSAERRSGGASGNTIYF. The DNA for the CDR3 is TGTGCCAGCAGCGCGGAAAGGCGTTCAGGGGGCGCTTCTGGAAACACCATATATTTT.

The genes are TRBV7-2 and TRBJ2-1; TRBD2 agrees at 10 bases. Per the germline V gene, CDR1 is SGHTA and CDR2 is FQGNSA. The junction had 10 bases not matched to a gene; V was cut back by 1 base and J by 4 bases. The CDR3 contains 18 residues. The CDR3: CASSLVGPSGGTYNEQFF. Written as DNA, the CDR3 is TGTGCCAGCAGCTTAGTAGGGCCTAGCGGGGGCACGTACAATGAGCAGTTCTTC.

This sequence joins TRBV6-4 and TRBJ2-3; D unresolved. Trimming removed 2 bases at V and 4 bases at J, with 7 bases between. This CDR3 region has 13 residues. Germline V gene sequence: CDR1 MRHNA, CDR2 SNTAGT. The CDR3 loop reads CASSDLSSDTQYF. CDR3 nucleotides: TGTGCCAGCAGTGACCTAAGTTCAGATACGCAGTATTTT.

The rearrangement joins TRBV3-1 (or the pseudogene TRBV3-2) to TRBJ1-1; D may be TRBD1 (5 bases). The CDR3 has 15 residues. V shed 4 bases and J shed 2 bases, with 14 bases lying between them. Looked up from germline, CDR1 is LGHDT and CDR2 is YNNKEL (reference sequence). CDR3 coding DNA: TGTGCCAGCAGCCCTGAGGCAGGGATAAACACTGAAGCTTTCTTT. As protein: CASSPEAGINTEAFF.